This TCR beta chain was sequenced in a study of cytomegalovirus exposure and HLA in healthy donors. The PCR was carried out with 60 Vbeta primers and 13 Jbeta primers. This table comes from immunoSEQ multiplex PCR, and its TCRdb copy is limited to in-frame clones, with some not included. The sample shows about 140,000 clones, approximately 82% of them seen only once. This sequence was found in a man aged 25-45 years in good health and CMV-seropositive. The sample taken for sequencing was PBMCs.

CDR3 region: CATGGGVTETQYF. CDR3 DNA sequence: TGTGCCACCGGAGGGGGGGTAACAGAGACCCAGTACTTC. The chain employs TRBV10-3 and TRBJ2-5; D is possibly TRBD2 (7 bases). This CDR3 is built from 13 residues. The V end lost 10 bases, the J end lost 4 bases, and 16 bases lay between the germline ends. Germline CDR1 reads ENHRY; CDR2 reads SYGVKD.